Listed here are 6 T cell receptor beta chains from one sample, sequenced in a study of T cells in Graves' hyperthyroidism and ophthalmopathy (dated by TCRdb to between 2019 and 2020). Libraries were constructed by multiplex PCR. The sample was run on an Illumina HiSeq 2000. TCR beta CDR3 regions were amplified from RNA transcripts. The first round of RT-PCR for the TCR CDR3 was performed with the HTBI primer set and the Qiagen OneStep RT-PCR kit. TCRdb cleaned the public reads at Q25 with fastp, built clones with MiXCR and kept in-frame beta chains. Every entry covers one CDR3 protein and lists the most common genes and DNA from its rows. Present in this sample are 400,000 or so distinct CDR3 sequences, around 13% of which were seen just once. The ten largest clones represent roughly a fifth of the sample. The sequenced sample consisted of blood. Source of these receptors: a woman in her 30s with Graves' ophthalmopathy.

V gene TRBV4-1 combines with J gene TRBJ2-7, with D perhaps assigned TRBD1 or TRBD2 (6 bases each). The germline V and J ends were trimmed by 0 bases and 3 bases, with 18 bases remaining between them. CDR1 is MGHRA, CDR2 YSYEKL, per germline. The CDR3 totals 17 residues. The CDR3 loop reads CASSQDNRGPTGYEQYF. The DNA for the CDR3 is TGCGCCAGCAGCCAAGACAACCGGGGGCCGACGGGCTACGAGCAGTACTTC.

In its sample, this clonotype was seen many times. The V call is TRBV24-1, the J call TRBJ2-2; 13 positions match TRBD2. There are 19 residues in the CDR3. Germline V gives CDR1 KGHDR, CDR2 SFDVKD. V gave up 3 bases and J gave up 1 base; unmatched junction bases: 7. Here the CDR3 reads CATSDPRTSGGQNTGELFF. The CDR3 DNA reads TGTGCCACCAGTGATCCCCGGACTAGCGGGGGCCAGAACACCGGGGAGCTGTTTTTT.

This chain uses TRBV12-3 or TRBV12-4 with TRBJ2-1; 8 bases agree with TRBD2. CDR3 length: 17 residues. V gave up 3 bases and J gave up 1 base; unmatched junction bases: 8. CDR3 sequence: CASSFVPGGASYNEQFF. CDR3 nucleotide sequence: TGTGCCAGCAGTTTCGTCCCCGGGGGGGCATCCTACAATGAGCAGTTCTTC.

V usage is TRBV29-1 and J usage is TRBJ2-1; perhaps TRBD1 as D (5 bases). The V gene's germline CDR1 is SQVTM and CDR2 ANQGSEA. Trimming took off 0 bases at V and 8 bases at J, with 11 bases between the two ends. The CDR3 contains 13 residues. CDR3 region: CSVEERQGYEQFF. DNA of the CDR3: TGCAGCGTTGAAGAGCGGCAGGGCTATGAGCAGTTCTTC.

The chain recombines TRBV5-1 with TRBJ1-4; D is unclear. Germline V gene sequence: CDR1 SGHRS, CDR2 YFSETQ. The CDR3 sequence is 16 residues long. V was trimmed by 0 bases and J by 7 bases, leaving 16 bases between them. This chain's CDR3 is CASSLAPGRVGEKLFF. CDR3 nucleotide sequence: TGCGCCAGCAGCTTGGCTCCGGGGAGAGTTGGTGAAAAACTGTTTTTT. Combining the CDR3 with reference TRBV5-1 and TRBJ1-4 gives the whole variable domain KAGVTQTPRYLIKTRGQQVTLSCSPISGHRSVSWYQQTPGQGLQFLFEYFSETQRNKGNFPGRFSGRQFSNSRSEMNVSTLELGDSALYLCASSLAPGRVGEKLFFGSGTQLSVL.

The table lists this clonotype with a few counts. V usage is TRBV19 and J usage is TRBJ2-3; the match to TRBD1 covers 7 bases. J lost 2 bases, V lost 7 bases, and 12 bases had no gene match. Germline CDR1 LNHDA, CDR2 SQIVND (reference sequence). This CDR3 region has 16 residues. The CDR3: CASTQGPGQYTDTQYF. For the CDR3, the DNA is TGTGCCAGTACTCAGGGACCGGGACAGTACACAGATACGCAGTATTTT.